A single sample is the source of the 26 T cell receptor beta chains below, sequenced in a study of blood T cell repertoires in COVID-19. TCRdb's copy holds only in-frame clones and misses some; the assay was immunoSEQ multiplex PCR. The sample has about 400,000 clones; approximately 85% are singletons. The sample taken for sequencing was PBMCs or T cells enriched from blood (not recorded which). The receptors shown here come from a woman aged 40 to 50 with acute COVID-19.

This clone was picked up one time. This sequence joins TRBV2 and TRBJ2-1; 7 bases agree with TRBD1. CDR1 is SNHLY, CDR2 FYNNEI, per germline. V dropped 3 bases and J dropped 4; count of bases not matched to a gene: 0. This CDR3 contains 13 residues. DNA for the CDR3: TGTGCCAGCAGTGAGGGACAGTACAATGAGCAGTTCTTC. Amino acids: CASSEGQYNEQFF.

The chain joins TRBV18 to TRBJ2-2; 8 bases are a match to TRBD1. The CDR3 spans 16 residues. Unmatched junction bases numbered 2, after V lost 0 bases and J lost 2 bases. The germline V gene has CDR1 KGHSH and CDR2 LQKENI. The CDR3 reads CASSPPGTGNTGELFF. The CDR3 coding sequence is TGTGCCAGCTCACCACCGGGGACAGGCAACACCGGGGAGCTGTTTTTT.

The gene calls are TRBV24-1 and TRBJ1-4; 8 nucleotides align to TRBD1. CDR3 length: 14 residues. Germline V gene data show CDR1 as KGHDR and CDR2 as SFDVKD. V shed 6 bases and J 5 bases; nucleotides not matched to a gene: 4. DNA of the CDR3: TGTGCCACCAGTCACAGGGGGAGGAATGAAAAACTGTTTTTT. It yields the protein CATSHRGRNEKLFF.

The rearrangement joins TRBV7-2 to TRBJ1-6; unclear D gene. Germline values: CDR1 SGHTA, CDR2 FQGNSA. CDR3 length equals 17 residues. Deletions cut 1 base from V and 0 bases from J, with 10 bases between. This CDR3 is CASSLGADVSYNSPLHF. For the CDR3, the DNA is TGTGCCAGCAGCTTAGGGGCCGACGTCTCCTATAATTCACCCCTCCACTTT.

The chain carries TRBV10-3 and TRBJ2-7; D perhaps matches TRBD1 (5 bases). The CDR3 is 15 residues long. V was pared by 0 bases and J by 6 bases, with 15 bases between. CDR1 is ENHRY and CDR2 is SYGVKD in the germline V gene. CDR3 DNA: TGTGCCATCAGTGAGTCACGTGACAGTTCAAGCGAGCAGTACTTC. Protein: CAISESRDSSSEQYF.

This sequence joins TRBV12-1 and TRBJ2-5; the table calls TRBD2, which could not be checked here. TRBV12-1 is tagged as a pseudogene. There are 17 residues in the CDR3. The CDR3, as DNA: TGTGCCAGCAGCTCCCAGGCGGGGGCAAGCCTCCAAGAGACCCAGTACTTC. Translation: CASSSQAGASLQETQYF.

The V gene is TRBV7-9, the J gene TRBJ2-7, with a possible D match to TRBD2 (6 bases). Deletions cut 7 bases from V and 5 bases from J, with 24 bases between. The CDR3 has 16 residues. Germline values: CDR1 SEHNR, CDR2 FQNEAQ (reference sequence). The chain's CDR3 is CASMIPGTSRSHEQYF. The CDR3 DNA follows: TGTGCCAGCATGATACCAGGGACTTCCAGGAGCCACGAGCAGTACTTC. The full variable domain, completed using reference TRBV7-9 and TRBJ2-7, is DTGVSQNPRHKITKRGQNVTFRCDPISEHNRLYWYRQTLGQGPEFLTYFQNEAQLEKSRLLSDRFSAERPKGSFSTLEIQRTEQGDSAMYLCASMIPGTSRSHEQYFGPGTRLTVT.

This chain joins TRBV5-4 and TRBJ1-6; D unresolved. V lost 4 bases and J 7 bases, leaving 12 bases between the germline ends. This CDR3 is 14 amino acids long. Germline CDR1 is SGHNT and CDR2 is YYREEE (reference sequence). The CDR3, as DNA: TGTGCCAGCAGCCTCAACGGTGAGAATTCACCCCTCCACTTT. It specifies CASSLNGENSPLHF. Filled out from reference TRBV5-4 and TRBJ1-6, the complete variable domain reads ETGVTQSPTHLIKTRGQQVTLRCSSQSGHNTVSWYQQALGQGPQFIFQYYREEENGRGNFPPRFSGLQFPNYSSELNVNALELDDSALYLCASSLNGENSPLHFGNGTRLTVT.

CDR3 region: CASSLAGVREAFF. The CDR3 DNA reads as TGTGCCAGCAGCTTAGCAGGGGTTAGAGAAGCTTTCTTT. The chain recombines TRBV7-9 with TRBJ1-1, with D tentatively TRBD1 (5 bases). The CDR3 is made up of 13 amino acids. The germline gives CDR1 SEHNR, CDR2 FQNEAQ (reference sequence). Deletions cut 0 bases from V and 8 bases from J, with 10 bases between.

The chain has TRBV5-1 and TRBJ2-3, with a tentative D call TRBD1 (8 bases). The CDR3 runs to 16 residues. The ends were cut back, 3 bases at V and 2 bases at J, with 16 bases in the middle. Germline lookup yields CDR1 SGHRS and CDR2 YFSETQ. The CDR3 DNA reads TGCGCCAGCAGCTCCAGGGGGCGGGGGAACACAGATACGCAGTATTTT. Encoded protein: CASSSRGRGNTDTQYF. Full variable domain (rest looked up from reference TRBV5-1 and TRBJ2-3): KAGVTQTPRYLIKTRGQQVTLSCSPISGHRSVSWYQQTPGQGLQFLFEYFSETQRNKGNFPGRFSGRQFSNSRSEMNVSTLELGDSALYLCASSSRGRGNTDTQYFGPGTRLTVL.

V usage is TRBV2 and J usage is TRBJ1-2, with TRBD1 identical over 11 bases. This CDR3 is built from 14 residues. Germline-derived CDR1 and CDR2 are SNHLY and FYNNEI. The ends lost 5 bases at V and 4 bases at J; junction bases unmatched: 3. The CDR3 reads CASSPGTGGYGYTF. The CDR3 DNA reads as TGTGCCAGCAGTCCCGGGACAGGGGGCTATGGCTACACCTTC.

V is TRBV29-1 and J is TRBJ1-2; TRBD1 aligns across 9 bases. The CDR3 sequence is 17 residues long. Germline V gene data show CDR1 as SQVTM and CDR2 as ANQGSEA. The junction had 15 bases not matched to a gene; V was cut back by 2 bases and J by 5 bases. CDR3 amino acids: CSVENLHGTGLYYGYTF. CDR3 in DNA: TGCAGCGTTGAAAATCTGCACGGGACAGGGCTGTATTATGGCTACACCTTC.

The CDR3 sequence is CASSQTGVLYNSPLHF. CDR3 coding DNA: TGCGCCAGCAGCCAAACGGGGGTCCTTTATAATTCACCCCTCCACTTT. The chain is built from TRBV4-1 and TRBJ1-6; possible D gene TRBD1, 5 bases. This CDR3 has 16 residues. Germline V CDR1 and CDR2: MGHRA, YSYEKL. The germline V and J ends were trimmed by 2 bases and 4 bases, with 12 bases remaining between them.

The V and J genes are TRBV6-5 and TRBJ2-5; 9 nucleotides agree with TRBD2. V gave up 2 bases and J gave up 5 bases; unmatched junction bases: 3. The CDR3 is made up of 14 amino acids. Germline CDR1 reads MNHEY; CDR2 reads SVGAGI. The CDR3 DNA reads TGTGCCAGCAGTTACGGGACTAGCAGGGAGACCCAGTACTTC. Amino acid sequence: CASSYGTSRETQYF.

The chain is built from TRBV2 and TRBJ1-5; no firm D call. The V end was cut by 5 bases, the J end by 4 bases, with 9 bases between. Germline lookup yields CDR1 SNHLY and CDR2 FYNNEI. The CDR3 sequence is 13 residues long. The CDR3 sequence: CASSPPGNQPQHF. The CDR3 region has the DNA TGTGCCAGCAGTCCCCCGGGGAATCAGCCCCAGCATTTT.

This chain joins TRBV29-1 and TRBJ2-1, with TRBD2 matching 9 bases. CDR1 and CDR2 (germline): SQVTM, ANQGSEA. The CDR3 extends over 14 amino acids. Germline trimming cut 8 bases from V and 0 bases from J; bases unmatched to any gene: 5. The CDR3 is CSIRSGSSYNEQFF. The CDR3 bases are TGCAGCATACGTAGCGGGAGCTCCTACAATGAGCAGTTCTTC.

The rearrangement links TRBV2 to TRBJ1-1, with 8 bases matching TRBD1. CDR3 size: 13 residues. J was trimmed by 5 bases and V by 8 bases; bases with no gene match: 7. The germline V gene has CDR1 SNHLY and CDR2 FYNNEI. CDR3 coding DNA: TGTGCCAGCGTCGGGACAGGTCGGACTGAAGCTTTCTTT. Amino acid sequence: CASVGTGRTEAFF.

The chain employs TRBV7-9 and TRBJ1-4, with 7 bases fitting TRBD1. Trimming removed 6 bases from V and 5 bases from J; junction bases left unmatched: 6. From germline, CDR1 is SEHNR and CDR2 FQNEAQ (reference sequence). The CDR3 extends over 14 amino acids. The CDR3 is CASSYGQANEKLFF. The CDR3 nucleotides are TGTGCCAGCAGTTACGGACAGGCCAATGAAAAACTGTTTTTT.

The CDR3, as DNA: TGTGCCAGCAGCTCCGAGCTTATGTTGGGACAGGAGAACACTGAAGCTTTCTTT. This codes for CASSSELMLGQENTEAFF. The rearrangement joins TRBV5-6 to TRBJ1-1; TRBD1 agrees at 8 bases. Germline CDR1 and CDR2: SGHDT and YYEEEE. V lost 3 bases and J lost 1; bases outside the gene matches: 14. The CDR3 extends over 18 amino acids.

The chain is built from TRBV2 and TRBJ2-3; 8 nucleotides align to TRBD2. The J segment lost 0 bases and the V segment lost 1 base, leaving 3 bases of the junction unmatched. The CDR3 consists of 16 residues. Germline values: CDR1 SNHLY, CDR2 FYNNEI. In nucleotides, the CDR3 is TGTGCCAGCAGTGAAGGACTAGCGCCTAGCACAGATACGCAGTATTTT. This translates into CASSEGLAPSTDTQYF.

The chain uses TRBV7-6 and TRBJ2-1; D is possibly TRBD1 (6 bases). The V and J ends lost 3 bases and 14 bases respectively, with 23 bases between them. CDR1 and CDR2 (germline): SGHVS, FNYEAQ. The CDR3 extends over 15 amino acids. DNA of the CDR3: TGTGCCAGCAGCTTCGAACCGGGACACCAGAACGTGAAGTTCTTC. Translating it yields CASSFEPGHQNVKFF. Variable domain in full (rest from reference TRBV7-6 and TRBJ2-1): GAGVSQSPRYKVTKRGQDVALRCDPISGHVSLYWYRQALGQGPEFLTYFNYEAQQDKSGLPNDRFSAERPEGSISTLTIQRTEQRDSAMYRCASSFEPGHQNVKFFGPGTRLTVL.

The chain employs TRBV24-1 and TRBJ2-1, with 9 bases lining up with TRBD1. CDR1 KGHDR and CDR2 SFDVKD come from the germline V gene. The CDR3 length is 14 residues. After removal of 7 bases from V and 2 bases from J, the junction contained 2 bases not matched to a gene. The CDR3 coding sequence is TGTGCCACCAGGGGACAGGGCACCTACAATGAGCAGTTCTTC. It encodes CATRGQGTYNEQFF.

With regard to this clone: This CDR3 is also generated by other DNA sequences in the sample. The V gene is TRBV5-6, the J gene TRBJ2-3; D unresolved. Trimming pared 1 base from V and 3 bases from J, leaving 3 bases between. CDR3 length: 12 residues. The germline gives CDR1 SGHDT, CDR2 YYEEEE. The CDR3 spells CASSLSTDTQYF. The CDR3 DNA reads TGTGCCAGCAGCTTGTCAACAGATACGCAGTATTTT. The whole variable domain, filled in from reference TRBV5-6 and TRBJ2-3, reads DAGVTQSPTHLIKTRGQQVTLRCSPKSGHDTVSWYQQALGQGPQFIFQYYEEEERQRGNFPDRFSGHQFPNYSSELNVNALLLGDSALYLCASSLSTDTQYFGPGTRLTVL.

The chain carries TRBV6-5 and TRBJ1-2; TRBD1 aligns across 9 bases. CDR1 is MNHEY, CDR2 SVGAGI, per germline. This CDR3 has 15 amino acids. J gave up 5 bases and V 6 bases, and 10 bases lay outside the gene matches. The CDR3 protein is CASSHNRGREYGYTF. In DNA form, the CDR3 reads TGTGCCAGCAGCCATAACAGGGGGCGAGAGTATGGCTACACCTTC.

This chain links TRBV5-8 with TRBJ2-7; tentative D call: TRBD1 (5 bases). CDR3 length: 11 residues. V was cut by 4 bases and J by 5 bases, with 7 bases left in between. Germline CDR1 and CDR2: SGHTS and YDEGEE. CDR3 amino acids: CASSQTDEQYF. DNA of the CDR3: TGTGCCAGCAGCCAGACAGACGAGCAGTACTTC.

The chain uses TRBV9 and TRBJ2-4; tentative D call: TRBD2 (7 bases). Germline CDR1 is SGDLS and CDR2 is YYNGEE. This CDR3 contains 17 residues. V shed 3 bases and J shed 3 bases, with 19 bases lying between them. Here the CDR3 reads CASSADGGRMGKNIQYF. The CDR3 region has the DNA TGTGCCAGCAGCGCCGACGGGGGGCGGATGGGCAAAAACATTCAGTACTTC.